There are a few counts of the clone carrying this T cell receptor (beta chain). This sample was included in a study of blood T cell repertoires in COVID-19. Whole-study context: Italy, Spain and the United States were the sources of the convalescent and acute COVID-19 samples. In each case, the material was cDNA or gDNA derived from T cells, B-cell-depleted T cells, or PBMCs.

The germline V gene encodes CDR1 SGHRS and CDR2 YFSETQ. The CDR3 runs to 15 residues. Trimming removed 4 bases from V and 6 bases from J; junction bases left unmatched: 12. In the source study's methods: Estimation of nucleated cell counts was performed using reference gene primer amplification. Only in-frame clones appear in the TCRdb table, and some are missing; sequencing was by immunoSEQ multiplex PCR. That table furnishes V, J and clone size, whereas the DNA furnished D and trimming. The table includes 200,000 to 250,000 clones, approximately 86% detected once. The sample consisted of peripheral blood. The gene calls are TRBV5-1 and TRBJ2-7; 8 nucleotides line up with TRBD2. The sequence was collected from a man aged 18 to 30 with active or convalescent COVID-19. The CDR3 DNA follows: TGCGCCAGCAGCAGCATCGGGGCGGGAGGTGGCGAGCAGTACTTC. It specifies CASSSIGAGGGEQYF.